In this sample, the clone carrying this T cell receptor beta chain turned up once. Antigen: not known. The sample belongs to a study of T cell responses to AZD1222 COVID-19 vaccine. The wider study: Pooling was applied to second doses at about 4 or about 12 weeks.

Assay used: immunoSEQ multiplex PCR; TCRdb lists only in-frame clones, some missing. The data hold around 160,000 clones, with just over 90% observed a single time. Germline CDR1 and CDR2: LNHNV and YYDKDF (reference sequence). The CDR3 loop spans 15 amino acids. V gave up 2 bases and J gave up 6 bases, with 13 bases separating them. Study outcomes and limitations: Close to half of all spike-specific TCRs reportedly target regions of the variants that are unmutated. After two AZD1222 doses, spike-specific TCR breadth and depth rose versus day 0.

V usage is TRBV15 and J usage is TRBJ1-4, with D tentatively TRBD1 (6 bases). The source is an adult in good health. Sequences were derived from peripheral blood, sampled on day 0 of AZD1222 vaccination. The CDR3 loop is CATSRNRDIYEKLFF. In DNA form, the CDR3 reads TGTGCCACCAGCAGAAACCGGGACATCTATGAAAAACTGTTTTTT.